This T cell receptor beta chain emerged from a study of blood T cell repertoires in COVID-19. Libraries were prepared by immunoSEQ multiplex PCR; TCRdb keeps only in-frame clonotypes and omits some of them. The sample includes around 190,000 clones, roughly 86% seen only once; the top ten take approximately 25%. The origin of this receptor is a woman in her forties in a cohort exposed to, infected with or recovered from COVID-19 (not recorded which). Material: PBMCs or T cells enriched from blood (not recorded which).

The DNA for the CDR3 is TGTGCCAGCAGTGAATTGGCTAGCGGGGCCGATACGCAGTATTTT. This encodes CASSELASGADTQYF. The gene calls are TRBV25-1 and TRBJ2-3, with TRBD2 identical over 9 bases. V lost 1 base to trimming and J lost 6 bases; unmatched junction nucleotides: 5. The length of the CDR3 is 15 residues. The germline CDR1 and CDR2 sequences are MGHDK and SYGVNS.